The source of this TCR beta chain is a study of sequential checkpoint blockade in melanoma. Treatment given: randomized to nivolumab then ipilimumab (arm A) or the reverse (arm B). DNA-damaging chemotherapy had not been given to any patient beforehand. Sorted cells were live CD3+CD8+, lacking CD19 and CD56, from PBMCs. V gave up 2 bases and J gave up 1 base; unmatched junction bases: 6. CDR3 length: 17 amino acids. Germline values: CDR1 SEHNR, CDR2 FQNEAQ (reference sequence). Using immunoSEQ multiplex PCR, the repertoire was profiled, and TCRdb retains in-frame clones only, with some absent. This table has more than 25,000 clones, roughly 77% appearing once.

J is TRBJ2-2 and V is TRBV7-9; 8 bases match TRBD2. The sequenced sample was CD8+ T cells sorted from blood (inferred from file names), obtained from a patient given nivolumab and ipilimumab in sequence. The sequence derives from a human donor with melanoma. CDR3 bases: TGTGCCAGCAGCTTAAGCCTAGCGGGCTTGAACACCGGGGAGCTGTTTTTT. As protein: CASSLSLAGLNTGELFF.